These 18 T cell receptor beta chains originate from one sample sequenced in a study of T cell responses to AZD1222 COVID-19 vaccine. Generated by immunoSEQ multiplex PCR, the TCRdb table keeps only in-frame clones and is missing some. The sample gives 150,000 or so clones, approximately 85% of which show up once; around 4.1% is in the top ten. Sequencing used peripheral blood, obtained on day 0 of MenACWY control vaccination. The receptors derive from an adult in good health.

This rearrangement joins TRBV7-7 to TRBJ2-5; TRBD2 agrees at 7 bases. Trimming cost V 1 base and J 5 bases; bases outside gene matches: 4. Germline V gives CDR1 SSHAT, CDR2 FNYEAQ (reference sequence). The CDR3 consists of 14 residues. CDR3 amino acids: CASSLGAGDETQYF. In nucleotides, the CDR3 is TGTGCCAGCAGCTTAGGGGCGGGGGATGAGACCCAGTACTTC.

This chain connects TRBV7-6 to TRBJ2-1, with D hard to call. V gave up 3 bases and J gave up 0 bases, with 9 bases separating them. Germline V CDR1 and CDR2: SGHVS, FNYEAQ. This CDR3 is 15 amino acids long. In DNA form, the CDR3 reads TGTGCCAGCAGCTTCTACGACGTCTCCTACAATGAGCAGTTCTTC. This codes for CASSFYDVSYNEQFF. The full variable domain, in which reference TRBV7-6 and TRBJ2-1 provide the parts outside the CDR3, is GAGVSQSPRYKVTKRGQDVALRCDPISGHVSLYWYRQALGQGPEFLTYFNYEAQQDKSGLPNDRFSAERPEGSISTLTIQRTEQRDSAMYRCASSFYDVSYNEQFFGPGTRLTVL.

Here the CDR3 DNA reads TGTGCCAGCAGCTTAAGTTCTCTGGGACAGGCGAGCGGGGAGCTGTTTTTT. It specifies CASSLSSLGQASGELFF. This chain joins TRBV11-2 and TRBJ2-2; 8 bases map to TRBD1. The CDR3 contains 17 residues. Germline lookup yields CDR1 SGHAT and CDR2 FQNNGV. The ends lost 2 bases at V and 7 bases at J; junction bases unmatched: 12.

The chain uses TRBV7-9 and TRBJ1-5; D gene ambiguous. Germline-derived CDR1 and CDR2 are SEHNR and FQNEAQ (reference sequence). The V and J ends lost 1 base and 7 bases respectively, with 5 bases between them. The CDR3 is 12 amino acids. The CDR3 coding sequence is TGTGCCAGCAGCTTAGATTCGCAGCCCCAGCATTTT. Translation: CASSLDSQPQHF.

The rearrangement joins TRBV9 to TRBJ1-1, with a possible D match to TRBD1 (5 bases). CDR3 length equals 14 residues. The germline CDR1 and CDR2 sequences are SGDLS and YYNGEE. V lost 3 bases to trimming and J lost 1 base, with 10 bases between them. The CDR3 DNA is TGTGCCAGCAGCGAGGGGCTTTGGAACACTGAAGCTTTCTTT. Amino acids: CASSEGLWNTEAFF.

The chain employs TRBV6-5 and TRBJ1-2; 9 bases align to TRBD1. The CDR3 has 14 residues. With 4 bases clipped from V and 2 bases from J, the junction kept 2 bases outside the gene matches. Germline V gene sequence: CDR1 MNHEY, CDR2 SVGAGI. As DNA, the CDR3 is TGTGCCAGCAGTTTCGGACAGGGGAACTATGGCTACACCTTC. Translating gives CASSFGQGNYGYTF.

The chain has TRBV21-1 and TRBJ1-5. TRBV21-1 is classified as a pseudogene. This CDR3 region has 17 residues. CDR3 coding DNA: TGTGCCAGCAGCAACTTGTTGGTTTCGGGCTACGGTCAGCCCCAGCATTTT. It translates to CASSNLLVSGYGQPQHF.

This clone was recorded only once. The chain couples TRBV28 to TRBJ2-1; 7 bases align to TRBD1. The V gene's germline CDR1 is MDHEN and CDR2 SYDVKM. The CDR3 totals 14 residues. Trimming at V came to 2 bases and at J to 7 bases, leaving 5 bases not matched to a gene. The CDR3 here is CASSLPGTVNEQFF. CDR3 nucleotides: TGTGCCAGCAGTTTACCCGGGACAGTTAATGAGCAGTTCTTC.

A single count supports this clone. The chain couples TRBV3-1 (or the pseudogene TRBV3-2) to TRBJ2-2; TRBD1 or TRBD2 may be the D gene (5 bases each). V lost 1 base and J lost 6, with 15 bases in between. The CDR3 spans 16 residues. CDR1 and CDR2 from the germline V gene are LGHDT and YNNKEL (reference sequence). CDR3 in amino acids: CASSQVRGTSAGELFF. As DNA, the CDR3 is TGTGCCAGCAGCCAAGTAAGAGGGACGTCGGCCGGGGAGCTGTTTTTT.

The J gene is TRBJ1-1, the V gene TRBV5-6; 7 nucleotides agree with TRBD1. Germline V gene data show CDR1 as SGHDT and CDR2 as YYEEEE. CDR3 length: 14 amino acids. With 2 bases clipped from V and 12 bases from J, the junction kept 13 bases outside the gene matches. As DNA, the CDR3 is TGTGCCAGCAGCTTAGGTGGACAGGCGTGGGGAACTTTCTTT. This codes for CASSLGGQAWGTFF. The full variable domain, rest sourced from reference TRBV5-6 and TRBJ1-1, is DAGVTQSPTHLIKTRGQQVTLRCSPKSGHDTVSWYQQALGQGPQFIFQYYEEEERQRGNFPDRFSGHQFPNYSSELNVNALLLGDSALYLCASSLGGQAWGTFFGQGTRLTVV.

The rearrangement joins TRBV11-2 to TRBJ1-4, with D perhaps TRBD1 (5 bases). Trimming took 5 bases from V and 0 from J, leaving 13 bases between them. The CDR3 totals 16 residues. Germline V lookup: CDR1 SGHAT, CDR2 FQNNGV. The CDR3 DNA follows: TGTGCCAGCAGCACCGGGACGGTTCCAACTAATGAAAAACTGTTTTTT. Encoded protein: CASSTGTVPTNEKLFF. The variable domain in full, with the rest retrieved from reference TRBV11-2 and TRBJ1-4, is EAGVAQSPRYKIIEKRQSVAFWCNPISGHATLYWYQQILGQGPKLLIQFQNNGVVDDSQLPKDRFSAERLKGVDSTLKIQPAKLEDSAVYLCASSTGTVPTNEKLFFGSGTQLSVL.

This chain joins TRBV5-1 and TRBJ1-4; weak D call: TRBD1 (5 bases). CDR3 length: 14 amino acids. V was cut by 0 bases and J by 4 bases, with 7 bases left in between. Germline CDR1 SGHRS, CDR2 YFSETQ. The CDR3 DNA follows: TGCGCCAGCAGCTTGGGACAGTTTAATGAAAAACTGTTTTTT. As protein: CASSLGQFNEKLFF.

The chain uses TRBV6-6 and TRBJ1-5, with D possibly being TRBD1 (6 bases). V shed 6 bases and J shed 6 bases, with 21 bases lying between them. CDR1 is MNHNY, CDR2 SVGAGI, per germline (reference sequence). This CDR3 comprises 16 residues. CDR3 residues: CASRHSSGGGGQPQHF. In nucleotides, the CDR3 is TGTGCCAGCAGACACTCCTCCGGGGGCGGTGGTCAGCCCCAGCATTTT.

This clone has a handful of counts. The chain links TRBV5-4 to TRBJ1-2; TRBD1 matches at 9 bases. After removal of 5 bases from V and 0 bases from J, the junction contained 8 bases not matched to a gene. Per the germline V gene, CDR1 is SGHNT and CDR2 is YYREEE (reference sequence). This CDR3 has 16 amino acids. CDR3 in DNA: TGTGCCAGCAGTCAAGACAGGGGGTCTTCTAACTATGGCTACACCTTC. Its protein is CASSQDRGSSNYGYTF.

In its sample, this clone was seen once. The chain joins TRBV6-5 to TRBJ2-7, with D tentatively TRBD1 (5 bases). This CDR3 has 14 residues. V was trimmed by 2 bases and J by 3 bases, leaving 11 bases between them. Per the germline V gene, CDR1 is MNHEY and CDR2 is SVGAGI. The CDR3, as DNA: TGTGCCAGCAGTTACATGCAGGGAAGCTACGAGCAGTACGTC. Translation gives CASSYMQGSYEQYV.

The chain links TRBV18 to TRBJ1-6; D is perhaps TRBD1 (5 bases). The CDR3 sequence is 16 residues long. The germline gives CDR1 KGHSH, CDR2 LQKENI. With 6 bases removed from V and 7 bases from J, the gap between germline ends came to 19 bases. CDR3: CASSPETSWGNSPLHF. The DNA of the CDR3 is TGTGCCAGCTCGCCGGAAACGAGCTGGGGGAATTCACCCCTCCACTTT.

This clone was observed a single time. J is TRBJ2-7 and V is TRBV5-3, with D tentatively TRBD2 (6 bases). TRBV5-3 is designated an ORF whose function remains uncertain. The V gene lost 3 bases and the J gene lost 1 base, with 11 bases spanning the gap. There are 14 residues in the CDR3. CDR3 region: CARSSGLISYEQYF. DNA of the CDR3: TGTGCCAGAAGCTCGGGACTTATATCCTACGAGCAGTACTTC.

This clone came up a few times. The V and J genes are TRBV5-4 and TRBJ2-7; TRBD1 agrees at 10 bases. V lost 3 bases and J lost 4; bases outside the gene matches: 4. The germline V gene has CDR1 SGHNT and CDR2 YYREEE (reference sequence). This CDR3 comprises 14 residues. As DNA, the CDR3 is TGTGCCAGCAGCTCCCGGGGACAGGGGTACGAGCAGTACTTC. Translating it yields CASSSRGQGYEQYF. The full variable domain, rest sourced from reference TRBV5-4 and TRBJ2-7, is ETGVTQSPTHLIKTRGQQVTLRCSSQSGHNTVSWYQQALGQGPQFIFQYYREEENGRGNFPPRFSGLQFPNYSSELNVNALELDDSALYLCASSSRGQGYEQYFGPGTRLTVT.